The 3 T cell receptor beta chains presented below share a single source sample, sequenced in a study of T cells in Graves' hyperthyroidism and ophthalmopathy (dated 2019 in TCRdb). The library was built by means of multiplex PCR. The data were produced on an Illumina HiSeq 2000. TCR beta CDR3 regions were amplified from RNA transcripts. The first round of RT-PCR for the TCR CDR3 was performed with the HTBI primer set and the Qiagen OneStep RT-PCR kit. Using fastp trimming at Q25 and MiXCR clonotype assembly, TCRdb reanalyzed the public sequencing data and kept in-frame beta chains. Identical CDR3 protein sequences are pooled into one entry, listed with their most common genes and DNA. The sample table holds under 350,000 distinct CDR3 sequences, of which less than 30% were seen once. The biggest ten clones account for approximately 30% of the sample. Sequencing was done on a sample of blood. These receptors all come from a man in his forties or fifties with Graves' hyperthyroidism that later progressed to Graves' ophthalmopathy.

This sequence joins TRBV18 and TRBJ1-5, with TRBD1 identical over 8 bases. Germline CDR1 reads KGHSH; CDR2 reads LQKENI. Trimming removed 3 bases from V and 0 bases from J; junction bases left unmatched: 7. This CDR3 contains 17 residues. The chain's CDR3 is CASSPFPGQDSNQPQHF. Written as DNA, the CDR3 is TGTGCCAGCTCACCTTTCCCGGGACAGGATAGCAATCAGCCCCAGCATTTT.

This clonotype was detected ten times or more. This chain connects TRBV7-3 to TRBJ2-7, with D tentatively TRBD1 (5 bases). The germline CDR1 and CDR2 sequences are SGHTA and FQGTGA. Trimming stripped 5 bases from V and 1 base from J, with 9 bases between. This CDR3 is 13 amino acids long. The DNA of the CDR3 is TGTGCCAGCAGCCAGGACAATTCCTACGAGCAGTACTTC. Protein: CASSQDNSYEQYF.

The chain links TRBV6-1 to TRBJ2-7; a possible D gene is TRBD1 (5 bases). V was cut by 7 bases and J by 5 bases, with 15 bases left in between. This CDR3 is built from 13 residues. Germline CDR1 is MNHNS and CDR2 is SASEGT. CDR3 in amino acids: CASNPSGLHEQYF. In nucleotides, the CDR3 is TGTGCCAGCAATCCTTCAGGGCTCCACGAGCAGTACTTC.